The 6 T cell receptor beta chains below all came from one sample that was sequenced in a study of blood T cells in healthy people across ages. Using a J-beta primer mix together with a sample-barcoded 5' primer, a second PCR was run for about 6 to 12 cycles. Each CDR3 protein is one row after TCRdb ran MiXCR on the 5' RACE reads. The sample holds roughly 1 million distinct CDR3 sequences; roughly a quarter are singletons and the top ten take approximately 0.71%. These records were also assigned to another study, of T cells of mothers and their children.

The sample taken for sequencing was blood. The receptor source for this set is a girl under 10 years old in good health.

The V gene is TRBV27, the J gene TRBJ2-1, with TRBD1 matching over 12 bases. CDR1 is MNHEY, CDR2 SMNVEV, per germline (reference sequence). With V trimmed by 3 bases and J by 7 bases, 7 bases remained unmatched. The CDR3 consists of 16 residues. This chain's CDR3 is CASSLLGQGAGNEQFF. The CDR3 coding sequence is TGTGCCAGCAGTTTGTTGGGACAGGGGGCTGGGAATGAGCAGTTCTTC.

This clonotype was seen a handful of times. The CDR3 DNA is TGTGCCAGCAGGGCCCCCGGGACAGGGTACGACGAGCAGTACTTC. Protein sequence: CASRAPGTGYDEQYF. This chain uses TRBV6-2 or TRBV6-3 with TRBJ2-7; 9 bases map to TRBD1. The V segment lost 6 bases and the J segment 5 bases; nucleotides outside the gene matches: 11. This CDR3 spans 15 amino acids. Germline V gene sequence: CDR1 MNHEY, CDR2 SVGEGT.

The J gene is TRBJ2-3, the V gene TRBV27; 12 bases are a match to TRBD1. V shed 5 bases and J 4 bases; nucleotides not matched to a gene: 4. The CDR3 is made up of 15 amino acids. CDR1 is MNHEY and CDR2 is SMNVEV in the germline V gene (reference sequence). DNA of the CDR3: TGTGCCAGCAGTACCGGGACAGGGGGCGCAGATACGCAGTATTTT. Translation gives CASSTGTGGADTQYF.

On this clonotype: The junction differs from germline at one of its ends, possibly a read error. The V call is TRBV14, the J call TRBJ2-7; 10 bases match TRBD2. From germline, CDR1 is SGHDN and CDR2 FVKESK. This CDR3 is 14 amino acids long. CDR3 nucleotides: TGTGCCAACAGCCTAGGACTAGCGGCCTACGAGCAGTACTTC. Protein product: CANSLGLAAYEQYF. Supplemented by reference TRBV14 and TRBJ2-7, the full variable domain reads EAGVTQFPSHSVIEKGQTVTLRCDPISGHDNLYWYRRVMGKEIKFLLHFVKESKQDESGMPNNRFLAERTGGTYSTLKVQPAELEDSGVYFCANSLGLAAYEQYFGPGTRLTVT.

This clonotype was recorded a few times. This chain joins TRBV3-1 and TRBJ2-7; 7 bases match TRBD1. Looked up from germline, CDR1 is LGHDT and CDR2 is YNNKEL (reference sequence). The CDR3 runs 16 residues. The ends lost 2 bases at V and 3 bases at J; junction bases unmatched: 10. CDR3 loop: CASSQISGTVNYEQYF. The DNA of the CDR3 is TGTGCCAGCAGCCAAATCTCCGGGACAGTGAACTACGAGCAGTACTTC.

This clonotype was seen a few times. The genes are TRBV6-5 and TRBJ1-1; TRBD1 agrees at 8 bases. Germline lookup yields CDR1 MNHEY and CDR2 SVGAGI. CDR3 size: 14 residues. Trimming cost V 6 bases and J 1 base; bases outside gene matches: 4. CDR3 DNA: TGTGCCAGCAGCCGGACAGGGCAGAACACTGAAGCTTTCTTT. This codes for CASSRTGQNTEAFF.